These T cell receptor beta chains were read from a single sample in a study of shared clonotypes between healthy human individuals. This table comes from immunoSEQ multiplex PCR, and its TCRdb copy is limited to in-frame clones, with some not included. The sample yields approximately 600,000 clones, approximately 95% seen once. Specimen: naive CD8+ T cells sorted from blood. The source is a woman in her 30s in good health. CDR3s include the opening cysteine and the closing phenylalanine or tryptophan. A D gene is named only where the DNA matches it firmly. Clone size is not always given. Where it is, it says once, few, many or a class for expanded clones.

- TRBJ2-2 TRBV29-1 - CSVTGADTGELFF TGCAGCGTCACGGGAGCGGACACCGGGGAGCTGTTTTTT
- TRBJ2-6 TRBV9 TRBD1 CASSGQGTGANVLTF TGTGCCAGCAGCGGACAGGGGACTGGGGCCAACGTCCTGACTTTC
- TRBJ2-1 TRBV7-3 TRBD2 CASSLSGSSYNEQFF TGTGCCAGCAGCCTAAGCGGGAGCTCCTACAATGAGCAGTTCTTC
- TRBJ2-7 TRBV5-6 - CASSLGLLAYEQYF TGTGCCAGCAGCTTGGGACTTCTAGCCTACGAGCAGTACTTC
once TRBJ2-3 TRBV27 - CASSANQGLTDTQYF TGTGCCAGCTCAGCCAACCAGGGGCTCACAGATACGCAGTATTTT
- TRBJ2-7 TRBV19 TRBD2 CASSYGLGYYEQYF TGTGCCAGTAGTTACGGACTAGGTTACTACGAGCAGTACTTC
- TRBJ1-6 TRBV5-6 TRBD1 CASSFGTGGDSPLHF TGTGCCAGCAGCTTCGGGACAGGAGGCGATTCACCCCTCCACTTT
- TRBJ2-7 TRBV27 - CASRHRDNYYEQYF TGTGCCAGCAGGCACCGGGACAACTACTACGAGCAGTACTTC
once TRBJ2-7 TRBV2 TRBD1 CASSRDRNVNYEQYF TGTGCCAGCAGTCGGGACAGGAACGTTAACTACGAGCAGTACTTC
- TRBJ2-7 TRBV2 - CASSEHEGGTYEQYF TGTGCCAGCAGTGAACACGAGGGGGGAACCTACGAGCAGTACTTC
once TRBJ1-5 TRBV28 TRBD1 CASSFPGTGTYSNQPQHF TGTGCCAGCAGTTTCCCCGGGACAGGGACTTATAGCAATCAGCCCCAGCATTTT